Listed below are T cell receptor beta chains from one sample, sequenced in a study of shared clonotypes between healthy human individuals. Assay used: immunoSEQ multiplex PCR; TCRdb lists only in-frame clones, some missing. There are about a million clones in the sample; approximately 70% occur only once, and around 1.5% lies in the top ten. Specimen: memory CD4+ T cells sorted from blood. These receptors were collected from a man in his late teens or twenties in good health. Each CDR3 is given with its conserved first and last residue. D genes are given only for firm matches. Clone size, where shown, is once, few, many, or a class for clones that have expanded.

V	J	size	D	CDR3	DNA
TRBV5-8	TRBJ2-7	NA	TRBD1	CASSLGQGGHEQYF	TGTGCCAGCAGCTTGGGACAGGGCGGTCACGAGCAGTACTTC
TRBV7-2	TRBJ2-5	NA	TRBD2	CASSLAASGGQETQYF	TGTGCCAGCAGCCTCGCGGCTAGCGGGGGACAAGAGACCCAGTACTTC
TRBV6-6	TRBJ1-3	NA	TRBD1	CASSYFRGAGNTIYF	TGTGCCAGCAGTTACTTCAGGGGGGCTGGAAACACCATATATTTT
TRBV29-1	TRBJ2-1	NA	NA	CSVEVAGTYNEQFF	TGCAGCGTTGAAGTTGCGGGAACCTACAATGAGCAGTTCTTC
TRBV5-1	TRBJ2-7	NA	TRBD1	CASSPRVGDSSYEQYF	TGCGCCAGCAGCCCTCGTGTCGGGGACAGCTCCTACGAGCAGTACTTC
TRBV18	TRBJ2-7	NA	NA	CASSPPAGRQQYF	TGTGCCAGCTCACCACCGGCGGGGAGACAGCAGTACTTC
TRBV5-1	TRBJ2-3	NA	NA	CASSLPGRTQYF	TGCGCCAGCAGTCTCCCTGGGAGGACGCAGTATTTT
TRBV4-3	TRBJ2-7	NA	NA	CASSPGVGGKTYEQYF	TGCGCCAGCAGCCCCGGGGTGGGGGGCAAAACCTACGAGCAGTACTTC
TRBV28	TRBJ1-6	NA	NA	CASSFYRGDSPLHF	TGTGCCAGCAGTTTCTATAGGGGGGACTCACCCCTCCACTTT
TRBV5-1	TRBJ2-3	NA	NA	CASSFRGAVTDTQYF	TGCGCCAGCAGCTTTCGGGGGGCAGTTACAGATACGCAGTATTTT
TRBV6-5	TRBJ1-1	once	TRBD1	CASSPRQGRNTEAFF	TGTGCCAGCAGCCCTAGACAGGGAAGGAACACTGAAGCTTTCTTT